A single sample is the source of the 29 T cell receptor beta chains below, sequenced in a study of cytomegalovirus exposure and HLA in healthy donors. Assay used: immunoSEQ multiplex PCR; TCRdb lists only in-frame clones, some missing. The table records some 130,000 clones, approximately 82% of them present only once. The sequencing input was PBMCs. Receptors were obtained from a man aged 25 to 40 in good health and CMV-seropositive.

This chain's CDR3 is CASSFGRDGETQYF. DNA for the CDR3: TGCGCCAGCAGCTTCGGCAGGGATGGCGAGACCCAGTACTTC. This rearrangement joins TRBV5-1 to TRBJ2-5; perhaps TRBD1 as D (5 bases). The CDR3 has 14 residues. Trimming took off 2 bases at V and 5 bases at J, with 13 bases between the two ends. The germline V gene has CDR1 SGHRS and CDR2 YFSETQ. Filled out from reference TRBV5-1 and TRBJ2-5, the complete variable domain reads KAGVTQTPRYLIKTRGQQVTLSCSPISGHRSVSWYQQTPGQGLQFLFEYFSETQRNKGNFPGRFSGRQFSNSRSEMNVSTLELGDSALYLCASSFGRDGETQYFGPGTRLLVL.

The J gene is TRBJ1-5, the V gene TRBV4-1, with TRBD1 as a possible D gene (5 bases). The CDR3 contains 18 residues. CDR1 is MGHRA, CDR2 YSYEKL, per germline. Deletions cut 0 bases from V and 0 bases from J, with 15 bases between. The CDR3 sequence: CASSQEGAGTYSNQPQHF. The CDR3 bases are TGCGCCAGCAGCCAAGAAGGGGCAGGGACTTATAGCAATCAGCCCCAGCATTTT.

In its sample, this clone was seen once. V and J are TRBV12-5 and TRBJ2-7; TRBD2 aligns across 14 bases. This CDR3 is built from 16 residues. Germline V lookup: CDR1 LGHNT, CDR2 FRNRAP. The trim removed 2 bases at V and 7 bases at J, leaving 7 bases unmatched. As DNA, the CDR3 is TGTGCTAGTGGTTTGCTCCCGGGACTAGCGGGAGATGAGCAGTACTTC. Translated, it gives CASGLLPGLAGDEQYF.

V and J are TRBV9 and TRBJ2-5; 14 positions match TRBD2. Germline trimming cut 3 bases from V and 0 bases from J; bases unmatched to any gene: 10. Germline-derived CDR1 and CDR2 are SGDLS and YYNGEE. CDR3 length equals 19 residues. CDR3 DNA: TGTGCCAGCAGCGCCGGACTAGCGGGAGGATGGGGCAACCAAGAGACCCAGTACTTC. Residues: CASSAGLAGGWGNQETQYF.

With respect to this clone: Other DNA sequences within the sample encode an identical CDR3. V is TRBV5-1 and J is TRBJ1-2; maybe TRBD1 (5 bases). V lost 4 bases to trimming and J lost 4 bases, with 14 bases between them. The V gene's germline CDR1 is SGHRS and CDR2 YFSETQ. CDR3 length equals 14 residues. The CDR3 DNA is TGCGCCAGCAGCCTGGGGGGGGTCGGCTATGGCTACACCTTC. It translates to CASSLGGVGYGYTF.

This clone was detected only a few times. This chain uses TRBV4-3 with TRBJ2-3, with 8 bases that match TRBD2. Trimming removed 0 bases from V and 4 bases from J; junction bases left unmatched: 6. The CDR3 runs to 16 residues. Germline V gene lookup returns CDR1 LGHNA and CDR2 YSLEER. CDR3 region: CASSQEVPAGADTQYF. In DNA form, the CDR3 reads TGCGCCAGCAGCCAAGAGGTCCCAGCGGGGGCAGATACGCAGTATTTT.

The rearrangement joins TRBV7-3 to TRBJ1-4, with 7 bases lining up with TRBD1. Losses at the gene ends were 2 bases for V and 3 bases for J; bases not matched to a gene: 6. The CDR3 runs 16 residues. CDR1 is SGHTA and CDR2 is FQGTGA in the germline V gene. CDR3 amino acids: CASSLRSGTANEKLFF. As DNA, the CDR3 is TGTGCCAGCAGCTTACGGTCCGGGACAGCTAATGAAAAACTGTTTTTT.

The chain has TRBV18 and TRBJ2-1, with D possibly being TRBD1 (5 bases). Trimming stripped 3 bases from V and 0 bases from J, with 15 bases between. CDR1 is KGHSH and CDR2 is LQKENI in the germline V gene. The CDR3 sequence is 17 residues long. The DNA of the CDR3 is TGTGCCAGCTCACCTAGACAGTTACTCAGCTCCTACAATGAGCAGTTCTTC. Translated, it gives CASSPRQLLSSYNEQFF. The full variable domain, with the rest looked up from reference TRBV18 and TRBJ2-1, is NAGVMQNPRHLVRRRGQEARLRCSPMKGHSHVYWYRQLPEEGLKFMVYLQKENIIDESGMPKERFSAEFPKEGPSILRIQQVVRGDSAAYFCASSPRQLLSSYNEQFFGPGTRLTVL.

The chain has TRBV29-1 and TRBJ2-1; 8 bases are shared with TRBD1. Germline CDR1 reads SQVTM; CDR2 reads ANQGSEA. This CDR3 has 14 amino acids. The J segment lost 0 bases and the V segment lost 7 bases, leaving 5 bases of the junction unmatched. For the CDR3, the DNA is TGCAGCGCCCCCGGACAGGGCTCCTACAATGAGCAGTTCTTC. This codes for CSAPGQGSYNEQFF.

This clone was counted a few times. The CDR3 coding sequence is TGTGCCAGCATGTGGACAGGCGGCTACACCTTC. Translation gives CASMWTGGYTF. This chain uses TRBV2 with TRBJ1-2; 7 positions match TRBD1. V dropped 7 bases and J dropped 8; count of bases not matched to a gene: 4. The germline V gene encodes CDR1 SNHLY and CDR2 FYNNEI. The CDR3 totals 11 residues.

The chain recombines TRBV9 with TRBJ2-3, with 10 bases matching TRBD1. J lost 6 bases, V lost 0 bases, and 7 bases had no gene match. CDR1 is SGDLS, CDR2 YYNGEE, per germline. The CDR3 sequence is 16 residues long. CDR3 region: CASSVGRTDRGDTQYF. The CDR3 DNA reads as TGTGCCAGCAGCGTAGGCCGAACGGACAGGGGGGATACGCAGTATTTT.

This clone was detected a few times. CDR3 loop: CASGQGLGDEQFF. The DNA of the CDR3 is TGTGCCAGCGGACAAGGGTTGGGCGATGAGCAGTTCTTC. The chain couples TRBV27 to TRBJ2-1; D is possibly TRBD1 (5 bases). This CDR3 is built from 13 residues. Germline V lookup: CDR1 MNHEY, CDR2 SMNVEV (reference sequence). Trimming took off 8 bases at V and 8 bases at J, with 16 bases between the two ends.

This clone was found once. The chain is built from TRBV7-2 and TRBJ2-1; D not certain. Germline V CDR1 and CDR2: SGHTA, FQGNSA. The CDR3 is 13 residues long. Trimming removed 0 bases from V and 4 bases from J, with 4 bases in between. CDR3 coding DNA: TGTGCCAGCAGCTTAGCCGAGTACAATGAGCAGTTCTTC. Its protein is CASSLAEYNEQFF.

V and J are TRBV23-1 and TRBJ1-4, with TRBD1 identical over 7 bases. TRBV23-1 is sorted into the ORF group, with uncertain function. V shed 10 bases, J shed 6 bases, and the junction held 14 bases outside the gene matches. The CDR3 extends over 15 amino acids. The CDR3 nucleotides are TGCGCCAACCCCTCCACGGGCAGGGGGTATGAAAAACTGTTTTTT. It translates to CANPSTGRGYEKLFF.

This chain uses TRBV7-3 with TRBJ1-5; D unclear. The CDR3 contains 15 residues. Germline CDR1 and CDR2: SGHTA and FQGTGA. With 5 bases removed from V and 4 bases from J, the gap between germline ends came to 15 bases. The CDR3 DNA is TGTGCCAGCAGCCCCGCCGTCGCGGGGAATCAGCCCCAGCATTTT. This encodes CASSPAVAGNQPQHF.

This clone was detected only a few times. V usage is TRBV9 and J usage is TRBJ1-3, with D possibly TRBD1 on 6 matching bases. Trimming took off 4 bases at V and 4 bases at J, with 18 bases between the two ends. The CDR3 covers 16 residues. The germline V gene encodes CDR1 SGDLS and CDR2 YYNGEE. CDR3 amino acids: CASSSYRQVGGNTIYF. As DNA, the CDR3 is TGTGCCAGCAGCTCCTACCGACAGGTGGGAGGAAACACCATATATTTT.

V gene TRBV19 combines with J gene TRBJ1-2, with TRBD1 as a possible D gene (5 bases). Between the trimmed V and J ends, which lost 4 bases and 9 bases, there was a span of 18 bases. In germline, CDR1 is LNHDA, CDR2 SQIVND (reference sequence). The CDR3 consists of 14 residues. As DNA, the CDR3 is TGTGCCAGTAGTACGCAACAGGTTGCTACGAGCTACACCTTC. Its protein product is CASSTQQVATSYTF.

This chain uses TRBV6-6 with TRBJ1-2, with 9 bases lining up with TRBD1. Trimming cost V 4 bases and J 4 bases; bases outside gene matches: 7. CDR1 and CDR2 from the germline V gene are MNHNY and SVGAGI (reference sequence). This CDR3 is 15 amino acids long. CDR3 loop: CASSSLDRGGYGYTF. The CDR3 DNA follows: TGTGCCAGCAGTTCCCTGGACAGGGGTGGCTATGGCTACACCTTC.

V gene TRBV9 combines with J gene TRBJ2-4; D perhaps matches TRBD1 (6 bases). The CDR3 length is 15 residues. V dropped 0 bases and J dropped 1 base, with 8 bases sitting between them. Germline loops: CDR1 SGDLS, CDR2 YYNGEE. This chain's CDR3 is CASSVATGAKNIQYF. The CDR3 DNA reads TGTGCCAGCAGCGTAGCCACAGGGGCCAAAAACATTCAGTACTTC. Drawing the rest from reference TRBV9 and TRBJ2-4, the complete variable domain is DSGVTQTPKHLITATGQRVTLRCSPRSGDLSVYWYQQSLDQGLQFLIQYYNGEERAKGNILERFSAQQFPDLHSELNLSSLELGDSALYFCASSVATGAKNIQYFGAGTRLSVL.

The rearrangement uses TRBV10-3 and TRBJ2-1, with D perhaps matching TRBD1 (5 bases). V lost 6 bases and J lost 5, with 17 bases in between. The CDR3 runs to 15 residues. The germline V gene has CDR1 ENHRY and CDR2 SYGVKD. The CDR3 protein is CAISQGGGTHNEQFF. The CDR3 coding sequence is TGTGCCATCAGCCAGGGTGGCGGAACTCACAATGAGCAGTTCTTC.

Here the CDR3 DNA reads TGTGCCAGTAGTATTCTGGACAGGGATGTGTCACCCCTCCACTTT. The encoded protein is CASSILDRDVSPLHF. The rearrangement links TRBV19 to TRBJ1-6, with 8 nucleotides matching TRBD1. CDR3 length: 15 residues. The trim removed 3 bases at V and 10 bases at J, leaving 8 bases unmatched. Germline assignment: CDR1 LNHDA and CDR2 SQIVND (reference sequence).

CDR3 in DNA: TGTGCCAGCAGCTTCGTAGGGACAGGGATCTCCGGGGAGCTGTTTTTT. Its protein is CASSFVGTGISGELFF. The chain links TRBV11-2 to TRBJ2-2; 9 positions agree with TRBD1. Germline assignment: CDR1 SGHAT and CDR2 FQNNGV. V lost 3 bases and J lost 6; bases outside the gene matches: 8. The CDR3 runs to 16 residues.

CDR3 protein: CASSQDGQITEAFF. CDR3 coding DNA: TGCGCCAGCAGCCAAGATGGACAAATCACTGAAGCTTTCTTT. The chain employs TRBV4-1 and TRBJ1-1, with a weak D call TRBD1 (5 bases). Trimming cost V 0 bases and J 4 bases, with 9 bases left between them. The CDR3 has 14 amino acids. The germline V gene has CDR1 MGHRA and CDR2 YSYEKL.

This clone was counted only a few times. The rearrangement uses TRBV4-2 and TRBJ1-5, with D uncertain. Germline V gene lookup returns CDR1 LGHNA and CDR2 YNFKEQ. The CDR3 is 13 amino acids. Trimming removed 1 base at V and 6 bases at J, with 7 bases between. This chain's CDR3 is CASSQVFGQPQHF. For the CDR3, the DNA is TGTGCCAGCAGCCAAGTGTTCGGTCAGCCCCAGCATTTT.

The chain uses TRBV4-1 and TRBJ2-7; D may be TRBD1 (6 bases). V was cut by 4 bases and J by 10 bases, with 17 bases left in between. Germline loops: CDR1 MGHRA, CDR2 YSYEKL. The CDR3 runs to 13 residues. CDR3 nucleotides: TGCGCCAGCAGCCTCCACGGACAGCCCCGACAGTACTTC. Translation gives CASSLHGQPRQYF.

This chain uses TRBV6-4 with TRBJ1-5, with 7 bases lining up with TRBD1. The CDR3 length is 15 residues. Germline CDR1 MRHNA, CDR2 SNTAGT. The trim removed 6 bases at V and 4 bases at J, leaving 9 bases unmatched. In DNA, the CDR3 is TGTGCCAGCAGCCCCCAGGGGGGTAAGAATCAGCCCCAGCATTTT. It specifies CASSPQGGKNQPQHF.

This sequence joins TRBV11-2 and TRBJ2-1; 7 bases agree with TRBD2. Germline V gives CDR1 SGHAT, CDR2 FQNNGV. This CDR3 has 17 residues. The junction had 10 bases not matched to a gene; V was cut back by 0 bases and J by 5 bases. The CDR3 is CASSLDTVASGHNEQFF. The DNA for the CDR3 is TGTGCCAGCAGCTTAGATACCGTGGCTAGCGGACACAATGAGCAGTTCTTC.

This clone occurred a few times. The chain couples TRBV4-1 to TRBJ1-6; TRBD1 matches 8 bases. Losses at the gene ends were 2 bases for V and 9 bases for J; bases not matched to a gene: 6. CDR1 is MGHRA, CDR2 YSYEKL, per germline. The CDR3 extends over 15 amino acids. CDR3 loop: CASSQPDRDASPLHF. The CDR3 bases are TGCGCCAGCAGCCAACCGGACAGGGATGCTTCACCCCTCCACTTT.

The V call is TRBV5-1, the J call TRBJ2-1; TRBD2 is a possible D gene (5 bases). The CDR3 is made up of 15 amino acids. The V gene lost 0 bases and the J gene lost 2 bases, with 9 bases spanning the gap. Germline V gene lookup returns CDR1 SGHRS and CDR2 YFSETQ. This CDR3 reads CASSLVAGTYNEQFF. For the CDR3, the DNA is TGCGCCAGCAGCTTGGTGGCCGGGACCTACAATGAGCAGTTCTTC.